The 30 T cell receptor beta chains below all came from one sample that was sequenced in a study of shared clonotypes between healthy human individuals. Here immunoSEQ multiplex PCR was the method, and the copy in TCRdb shows in-frame clones only, minus some. The table has 2 million to 2.5 million clones, approximately 96% seen once. Sequencing was performed on naive CD4+ T cells sorted from blood. Specified subset: CD45RA+ positively selected. These receptor sequences come from a young man in good health.

V gene TRBV5-4 combines with J gene TRBJ2-1, with D uncertain. With 4 bases removed from V and 5 bases from J, the gap between germline ends came to 7 bases. Germline loops: CDR1 SGHNT, CDR2 YYREEE (reference sequence). This CDR3 region has 12 residues. This chain's CDR3 is CASSLDHNEQFF. The CDR3 DNA reads TGTGCCAGCAGCCTCGACCACAATGAGCAGTTCTTC. Looking up the rest from reference TRBV5-4 and TRBJ2-1 gives the full variable domain: ETGVTQSPTHLIKTRGQQVTLRCSSQSGHNTVSWYQQALGQGPQFIFQYYREEENGRGNFPPRFSGLQFPNYSSELNVNALELDDSALYLCASSLDHNEQFFGPGTRLTVL.

The rearrangement uses TRBV9 and TRBJ2-2; 7 nucleotides line up with TRBD1. V was pared by 4 bases and J by 4 bases, with 7 bases of the junction left unmatched. Germline V lookup: CDR1 SGDLS, CDR2 YYNGEE. The CDR3 has 15 residues. The CDR3 here is CASSPYRGSTGELFF. DNA of the CDR3: TGTGCCAGCAGCCCCTACAGGGGTAGCACCGGGGAGCTGTTTTTT.

This rearrangement joins TRBV5-4 to TRBJ1-1; D unresolved. The germline gives CDR1 SGHNT, CDR2 YYREEE (reference sequence). The CDR3 runs to 14 residues. Trimming pared 0 bases from V and 1 base from J, leaving 7 bases between. CDR3 region: CASSLGVENTEAFF. CDR3 nucleotide sequence: TGTGCCAGCAGCTTGGGAGTTGAGAACACTGAAGCTTTCTTT.

V is TRBV5-1 and J is TRBJ2-2, with 11 nucleotides matching TRBD2. Germline V CDR1 and CDR2: SGHRS, YFSETQ. The CDR3 has 17 residues. Trimming cost V 0 bases and J 0 bases; bases outside gene matches: 1. The CDR3 spells CASSLAGLAANTGELFF. The DNA for the CDR3 is TGCGCCAGCAGCTTGGCGGGACTAGCGGCGAACACCGGGGAGCTGTTTTTT.

The chain uses TRBV18 and TRBJ1-4, with D possibly matching TRBD1 (5 bases). Germline values: CDR1 KGHSH, CDR2 LQKENI. The ends were cut back, 4 bases at V and 7 bases at J, with 13 bases in the middle. CDR3 length equals 14 residues. DNA for the CDR3: TGTGCCAGCTCACGAGAGGGGTTGATTGAAAAACTGTTTTTT. Protein sequence: CASSREGLIEKLFF. The variable domain in full, with the rest retrieved from reference TRBV18 and TRBJ1-4, is NAGVMQNPRHLVRRRGQEARLRCSPMKGHSHVYWYRQLPEEGLKFMVYLQKENIIDESGMPKERFSAEFPKEGPSILRIQQVVRGDSAAYFCASSREGLIEKLFFGSGTQLSVL.

The chain has TRBV28 and TRBJ2-7; possibly TRBD2 for D (6 bases). The germline V and J ends were trimmed by 5 bases and 3 bases, with 8 bases remaining between them. The CDR3 has 12 amino acids. Germline CDR1 and CDR2: MDHEN and SYDVKM. In nucleotides, the CDR3 is TGTGCCAGCAGTCGTAGCGGCTACGAGCAGTACTTC. The encoded protein is CASSRSGYEQYF.

This chain links TRBV9 with TRBJ2-1, with 9 nucleotides matching TRBD2. This CDR3 is 16 amino acids long. Per the germline V gene, CDR1 is SGDLS and CDR2 is YYNGEE. V was clipped by 0 bases and J by 5 bases; unmatched bases: 6. The CDR3 coding sequence is TGTGCCAGCAGCGTAGGGTCTAGCGGGGCCCACAATGAGCAGTTCTTC. It codes for CASSVGSSGAHNEQFF.

The genes are TRBV5-4 and TRBJ2-5; unclear D gene. The CDR3 length is 13 residues. CDR1 SGHNT and CDR2 YYREEE come from the germline V gene (reference sequence). Trimming removed 2 bases from V and 2 bases from J, with 7 bases in between. This CDR3 is CASSLDGQETQYF. Written as DNA, the CDR3 is TGTGCCAGCAGCTTAGATGGGCAAGAGACCCAGTACTTC.

The chain links TRBV5-1 to TRBJ1-3, with D maybe TRBD1 (5 bases). Germline CDR1 SGHRS, CDR2 YFSETQ. The CDR3 is made up of 15 amino acids. Trimming shortened V by 0 bases and J by 4 bases, and 11 bases separated the two germline ends. Here the CDR3 reads CASSLASPGGNTIYF. The CDR3, as DNA: TGCGCCAGCAGCTTGGCCTCCCCAGGGGGAAACACCATATATTTT.

This chain links TRBV6-5 with TRBJ1-2; D call uncertain. CDR1 MNHEY and CDR2 SVGAGI come from the germline V gene. This CDR3 spans 14 amino acids. V gave up 6 bases and J gave up 2 bases, with 13 bases separating them. The CDR3 DNA reads as TGTGCCAGCAGACCGGAGAAGTCAAACTATGGCTACACCTTC. It is translated as CASRPEKSNYGYTF.

The V and J genes are TRBV7-2 and TRBJ2-5, with D possibly matching TRBD2 (6 bases). Germline loops: CDR1 SGHTA, CDR2 FQGNSA. CDR3 length: 13 residues. V was pared by 7 bases and J by 4 bases, with 13 bases between. The CDR3 loop reads CASTLLGGETQYF. Here the CDR3 DNA reads TGTGCCAGCACCCTTCTGGGGGGAGAGACCCAGTACTTC.

This chain links TRBV19 with TRBJ1-5, with D hard to call. Germline V gene sequence: CDR1 LNHDA, CDR2 SQIVND (reference sequence). The CDR3 runs to 15 residues. V lost 5 bases and J 0 bases, leaving 11 bases between the germline ends. CDR3 residues: CASSELDHSNQPQHF. The CDR3 DNA sequence: TGTGCCAGTAGTGAATTGGACCATAGCAATCAGCCCCAGCATTTT.

Concerning this clone itself: Other DNA sequences in the same sample also yield this CDR3. The chain links TRBV5-4 to TRBJ2-7; TRBD1 is a possible D gene (5 bases). The CDR3 loop spans 13 amino acids. Germline V gives CDR1 SGHNT, CDR2 YYREEE (reference sequence). V was pared by 1 base and J by 2 bases, with 7 bases between. As DNA, the CDR3 is TGTGCCAGCAGCTTGCCAGGGACCTACGAGCAGTACTTC. Translating it yields CASSLPGTYEQYF.

V gene TRBV2 combines with J gene TRBJ2-5; 7 bases are a match to TRBD2. J was trimmed by 0 bases and V by 6 bases; bases with no gene match: 7. Germline CDR1 SNHLY, CDR2 FYNNEI. The CDR3 contains 15 residues. CDR3 loop: CASRPFGGDQETQYF. CDR3 DNA: TGTGCCAGCAGGCCCTTTGGGGGGGACCAAGAGACCCAGTACTTC. The full variable domain, its missing parts supplied by reference TRBV2 and TRBJ2-5, is EPEVTQTPSHQVTQMGQEVILRCVPISNHLYFYWYRQILGQKVEFLVSFYNNEISEKSEIFDDQFSVERPDGSNFTLKIRSTKLEDSAMYFCASRPFGGDQETQYFGPGTRLLVL.

This sequence joins TRBV14 and TRBJ2-2; D remains ambiguous. CDR1 SGHDN and CDR2 FVKESK come from the germline V gene. This CDR3 spans 16 amino acids. V was pared by 4 bases and J by 0 bases, with 12 bases between. CDR3 region: CASSRRDSSNTGELFF. DNA for the CDR3: TGTGCCAGCAGCCGGAGAGACTCTTCGAACACCGGGGAGCTGTTTTTT.

Concerning this clone: At the DNA level, this CDR3 is encoded by other sequences in the same sample as well. CDR3 loop: CASSVGLAGVETQYF. In DNA, the CDR3 is TGTGCCAGCAGCGTAGGACTAGCGGGAGTAGAGACCCAGTACTTC. The rearrangement uses TRBV9 and TRBJ2-5; 12 bases agree with TRBD2. CDR3 length equals 15 residues. Germline V lookup: CDR1 SGDLS, CDR2 YYNGEE. J was trimmed by 4 bases and V by 0 bases; bases with no gene match: 1.

V and J are TRBV9 and TRBJ1-4; D unclear. This CDR3 has 16 residues. The V end was cut by 1 base, the J end by 4 bases, with 14 bases between. Germline CDR1 is SGDLS and CDR2 is YYNGEE. As DNA, the CDR3 is TGTGCCAGCAGCGTATCCACCAGTCAAAGTAATGAAAAACTGTTTTTT. Protein product: CASSVSTSQSNEKLFF.

Details on this clone: This sample includes further DNA sequences coding for the same CDR3. The chain uses TRBV7-2 and TRBJ2-7, with D perhaps TRBD2 (6 bases). Germline V CDR1 and CDR2: SGHTA, FQGNSA. Trimming shortened V by 5 bases and J by 0 bases, and 8 bases separated the two germline ends. CDR3 size: 13 residues. CDR3 protein: CASSLGLSYEQYF. Written as DNA, the CDR3 is TGTGCCAGCAGCCTGGGACTCTCCTACGAGCAGTACTTC.

This clone was seen only once. The rearrangement joins TRBV7-6 to TRBJ2-7, with 9 bases identical to TRBD1. J lost 3 bases, V lost 5 bases, and 8 bases had no gene match. Germline values: CDR1 SGHVS, CDR2 FNYEAQ. This CDR3 is built from 15 residues. In DNA, the CDR3 is TGTGCCAGCAGCGCACGGACAGGGGACCTCTACGAGCAGTACTTC. Encoded protein: CASSARTGDLYEQYF.

V usage is TRBV6-5 and J usage is TRBJ2-3; D is ambiguous. CDR1 and CDR2 from the germline V gene are MNHEY and SVGAGI. The CDR3 is made up of 12 amino acids. V lost 4 bases and J 6 bases, leaving 8 bases between the germline ends. The CDR3 bases are TGTGCCAGCAGTTCACCATTGGATACGCAGTATTTT. It translates to CASSSPLDTQYF.

V and J are TRBV19 and TRBJ2-7; 9 bases line up with TRBD1. Germline loops: CDR1 LNHDA, CDR2 SQIVND (reference sequence). Losses at the gene ends were 7 bases for V and 1 base for J; bases not matched to a gene: 8. This CDR3 spans 15 amino acids. The CDR3 DNA follows: TGTGCCAGTAAGCCCGGGACAGGGACTTCCTACGAGCAGTACTTC. It is translated as CASKPGTGTSYEQYF.

The rearrangement joins TRBV30 to TRBJ2-5; D is uncertain. The DNA end is more similar to TRBJ2-7, so the J call may be wrong. The CDR3 covers 11 residues. Germline V gene sequence: CDR1 GTSNPN, CDR2 SVGIG (reference sequence). CDR3 nucleotide sequence: TGTGCCTGGAGTAGCAGCTACGAGCAGTACTTC. It specifies CAWSSSYEQYF.

The rearrangement uses TRBV2 and TRBJ1-5, with TRBD1 as a possible D gene (6 bases). Germline V gene lookup returns CDR1 SNHLY and CDR2 FYNNEI. Trimming removed 6 bases from V and 3 bases from J, with 12 bases in between. CDR3 length equals 14 residues. The CDR3 nucleotides read TGTGCCAGCAGATTAACAGGGACCAATCAGCCCCAGCATTTT. It yields the protein CASRLTGTNQPQHF.

This chain joins TRBV27 and TRBJ2-7; TRBD2 agrees at 13 bases. Trimming at V came to 5 bases and at J to 4 bases, leaving 5 bases not matched to a gene. The CDR3 has 15 amino acids. CDR1 and CDR2 (germline): MNHEY, SMNVEV (reference sequence). The CDR3 nucleotides are TGTGCCAGCAGTAAAGGACTAGCGGGAGTATACGAGCAGTACTTC. It codes for CASSKGLAGVYEQYF.

The CDR3 is CASSRSDRKDGYTF. CDR3 bases: TGTGCCAGCAGCCGTTCGGACAGGAAAGATGGCTACACCTTC. This rearrangement joins TRBV6-5 to TRBJ1-2; TRBD1 agrees at 7 bases. Per the germline V gene, CDR1 is MNHEY and CDR2 is SVGAGI. V shed 6 bases, J shed 6 bases, and the junction held 10 bases outside the gene matches. The CDR3 length is 14 residues.

This chain joins TRBV7-9 and TRBJ1-1; D gene unclear. Deletions cut 1 base from V and 5 bases from J, with 14 bases between. In germline, CDR1 is SEHNR, CDR2 FQNEAQ (reference sequence). CDR3 length: 15 amino acids. The CDR3 sequence is CASSLVGPAGTEAFF. In DNA, the CDR3 is TGTGCCAGCAGCTTAGTGGGCCCTGCGGGGACTGAAGCTTTCTTT.

V usage is TRBV19 and J usage is TRBJ2-6; D unresolved. Germline V gene data show CDR1 as LNHDA and CDR2 as SQIVND (reference sequence). V lost 5 bases and J lost 0, with 5 bases in between. This CDR3 spans 14 amino acids. The CDR3 here is CASSLTSGANVLTF. CDR3 coding DNA: TGTGCCAGTAGTCTCACCTCTGGGGCCAACGTCCTGACTTTC.

About this clone itself: This same CDR3 is encoded by further DNA sequences in the sample. The chain has TRBV5-1 and TRBJ2-2; a possible D gene is TRBD2 (5 bases). The CDR3 covers 16 residues. CDR1 and CDR2 from the germline V gene are SGHRS and YFSETQ. V shed 2 bases and J shed 3 bases, with 14 bases lying between them. In DNA form, the CDR3 reads TGCGCCAGCAGCTTAAGGCCGTCCGGGGACACCGGGGAGCTGTTTTTT. Encoded protein: CASSLRPSGDTGELFF.

The CDR3 sequence is CAISESSPGLASEQYF. The CDR3 nucleotides read TGTGCCATCAGTGAGTCATCTCCGGGACTAGCAAGCGAGCAGTACTTC. The V and J genes are TRBV10-3 and TRBJ2-7, with 9 bases matching TRBD2. This CDR3 has 16 amino acids. In germline, CDR1 is ENHRY, CDR2 SYGVKD. V lost 0 bases and J lost 6; bases outside the gene matches: 9.

On this clone itself: The identical CDR3 is also encoded by other nucleotide sequences in the sample. The rearrangement uses TRBV28 and TRBJ1-1; the D gene is possibly TRBD1 (6 bases). V was trimmed by 4 bases and J by 4 bases, leaving 7 bases between them. The CDR3 has 12 amino acids. The V gene's germline CDR1 is MDHEN and CDR2 SYDVKM. The CDR3 sequence is CASSSTGTEAFF. DNA of the CDR3: TGTGCCAGCAGTTCGACAGGCACTGAAGCTTTCTTT.